This T cell receptor beta chain derives from a study of shared clonotypes between healthy human individuals. Across the whole study: A few men and two women, aged 18 to 49, were donors.

With respect to this clone: Its antigen is currently unknown.

Only CD45RO-negative cells positively selected for CCR7 counted as naive CD8 cells, so terminally differentiated effector memory CD45RA+ cells were excluded. Study-level findings and limits: Large sequencing depth failed to make sorted-subset sequencing complete, rarefaction showed.

Assay: immunoSEQ multiplex PCR; the TCRdb copy retains only in-frame clones and omits some. The repertoire holds roughly 1,800,000 clones, with approximately 94% as singletons. This TCR derives from a young man in good health. Sample: naive CD8+ T cells sorted from blood.

DNA of the CDR3: TGTGCCAGCAGCCGTATGGTGGGGCTTACTGAAGCTTTCTTT. This encodes CASSRMVGLTEAFF. The chain links TRBV7-9 to TRBJ1-1, with TRBD1 as a possible D gene (5 bases). V lost 5 bases and J lost 5, with 15 bases in between. Germline lookup yields CDR1 SEHNR and CDR2 FQNEAQ (reference sequence). This CDR3 contains 14 residues.